These 23 T cell receptor beta chains came from one sample sequenced in a study of regulatory T cells in long-lasting Graves disease. Indicated time point: persistent/refractory GD, antithyroid drugs over 5 years with positive TRAb. The TCR library used RNA extracted from PBMCs. According to the study, TCR beta libraries were built with iRepertoire HTBI primers and CDR3-region Arm-PCR. One entry per CDR3 protein, called by TCRdb with MiXCR from the multiplex PCR reads. The sample holds over 350,000 distinct CDR3 sequences, less than 25% seen once. This specimen consisted of peripheral blood mononuclear cells (PBMCs), obtained when the disease was refractory, from a patient treated with antithyroid drugs. The source of these receptors is a female donor with Graves disease.

The chain carries TRBV6-1 and TRBJ1-5, with a possible D match to TRBD1 (5 bases). The V gene lost 6 bases and the J gene lost 11 bases, with 20 bases spanning the gap. Germline CDR1 MNHNS, CDR2 SASEGT. The CDR3 has 14 amino acids. For the CDR3, the DNA is TGTGCCAGCAGCCCGACAGAACGCCCACAGGCCCAGCATTTT. Translated, it gives CASSPTERPQAQHF.

This clonotype showed up many times. CDR3 residues: CASSQVVPVAQETQYF. As DNA, the CDR3 is TGCGCCAGCAGCCAAGTGGTCCCAGTTGCCCAAGAGACCCAGTACTTC. The chain links TRBV4-1 to TRBJ2-5; D gene unclear. Trimming shortened V by 1 base and J by 1 base, and 13 bases separated the two germline ends. This CDR3 spans 16 amino acids. The germline CDR1 and CDR2 sequences are MGHRA and YSYEKL.

This clonotype was seen only a few times. The V gene is TRBV5-5, the J gene TRBJ2-7; a possible D gene is TRBD2 (6 bases). Germline CDR1 is SGHKS and CDR2 is YYEKEE (reference sequence). The CDR3 runs 13 residues. Trimming pared 5 bases from V and 6 bases from J, leaving 15 bases between. In DNA, the CDR3 is TGTGCCAGCAGGCCCCCCGGCGGGGCCGAGCAGTACTTC. It yields the protein CASRPPGGAEQYF.

This clonotype was recorded many times. The chain couples TRBV6-1 to TRBJ1-4; TRBD1 matches 7 bases. The CDR3 extends over 14 amino acids. The V gene's germline CDR1 is MNHNS and CDR2 SASEGT. V gave up 6 bases and J gave up 8 bases; unmatched junction bases: 9. This chain's CDR3 is CASSPRQGGEKLFF. The CDR3 coding sequence is TGTGCCAGCAGCCCCAGACAGGGCGGGGAAAAACTGTTTTTT.

This clonotype has a count of ten or more. This sequence joins TRBV10-2 and TRBJ2-5; D is uncertain. Germline loops: CDR1 WSHSY, CDR2 SAAADI. The CDR3 is 18 amino acids. Trimming shortened V by 4 bases and J by 4 bases, and 25 bases separated the two germline ends. CDR3: CASSGLVNADTVVETQYF. For the CDR3, the DNA is TGCGCCAGCAGTGGGTTGGTAAACGCTGACACAGTGGTAGAGACCCAGTACTTC.

V and J are TRBV7-2 and TRBJ1-3; no firm D call. The V end was cut by 1 base, the J end by 0 bases, with 10 bases between. The CDR3 spans 16 residues. CDR1 and CDR2 (germline): SGHTA, FQGNSA. The CDR3 region has the DNA TGTGCCAGCAGCTTAGGGCCAGGCCACTCTGGAAACACCATATATTTT. Translated: CASSLGPGHSGNTIYF.

This clonotype was counted ten times or more. The rearrangement links TRBV20-1 to TRBJ2-7; the match to TRBD1 covers 8 bases. CDR1 and CDR2 from the germline V gene are DFQATT and SNEGSKA (reference sequence). V gave up 3 bases and J gave up 3 bases; unmatched junction bases: 7. The CDR3 runs 14 residues. CDR3 protein: CSASQGATSYEQYF. The CDR3 region has the DNA TGCAGTGCTAGTCAGGGGGCGACGAGCTACGAGCAGTACTTC.

V and J are TRBV30 and TRBJ2-1, with TRBD1 identical over 8 bases. Unmatched junction bases numbered 9, after V lost 5 bases and J lost 3 bases. The CDR3 runs 15 residues. In germline, CDR1 is GTSNPN, CDR2 SVGIG (reference sequence). CDR3 loop: CAWGGQGQGYNEQFF. The CDR3 DNA follows: TGTGCCTGGGGGGGTCAAGGACAGGGCTACAATGAGCAGTTCTTC.

V gene TRBV28 combines with J gene TRBJ2-3, with TRBD1 matching over 8 bases. This CDR3 spans 14 amino acids. CDR1 and CDR2 (germline): MDHEN, SYDVKM. The V and J ends lost 3 bases and 3 bases, in that order; junction bases with no gene match: 2. The CDR3 DNA reads TGTGCCAGCAGTTTCAGGGGGCGGACAGATACGCAGTATTTT. This sequence encodes CASSFRGRTDTQYF.

This clonotype was counted a few times. The gene calls are TRBV11-2 and TRBJ2-7; 9 bases align to TRBD1. Germline V CDR1 and CDR2: SGHAT, FQNNGV. The CDR3 runs to 15 residues. J was trimmed by 1 base and V by 5 bases; bases with no gene match: 6. The CDR3: CASSGTGTGSYEQYF. CDR3 DNA sequence: TGTGCCAGCAGCGGGACCGGGACAGGGTCCTACGAGCAGTACTTC.

This clonotype was found many times. V usage is TRBV2 and J usage is TRBJ2-7; D remains ambiguous. This CDR3 has 11 residues. Germline V gives CDR1 SNHLY, CDR2 FYNNEI. The V and J ends lost 5 bases and 3 bases respectively, with 5 bases between them. CDR3 loop: CASSRVYEQYF. In nucleotides, the CDR3 is TGTGCCAGCAGTCGAGTCTACGAGCAGTACTTC.

The gene calls are TRBV18 and TRBJ2-7; 9 positions match TRBD1. This CDR3 region has 17 residues. With V trimmed by 2 bases and J by 0 bases, 8 bases remained unmatched. In germline, CDR1 is KGHSH, CDR2 LQKENI. CDR3 amino acids: CASSPESPTGGSYEQYF. The DNA for the CDR3 is TGTGCCAGCTCACCAGAATCCCCGACAGGGGGCTCCTACGAGCAGTACTTC.

This clonotype showed up many times. This chain joins TRBV29-1 and TRBJ1-1; D is uncertain. This CDR3 comprises 12 residues. With 3 bases removed from V and 0 bases from J, the gap between germline ends came to 5 bases. Looked up from germline, CDR1 is SQVTM and CDR2 is ANQGSEA. The CDR3 here is CSVDRVNTEAFF. CDR3 DNA: TGCAGCGTTGATCGGGTGAACACTGAAGCTTTCTTT.

This sequence joins TRBV6-2 or TRBV6-3 and TRBJ1-1, with D unresolved. V was clipped by 6 bases and J by 4 bases, with 15 bases between them. CDR1 MNHEY and CDR2 SVGEGT come from the germline V gene. The CDR3 covers 14 residues. CDR3 bases: TGTGCCAGCAGGCCGCCCGAGAGAATCACTGAAGCTTTCTTT. Translated: CASRPPERITEAFF.

This clonotype was picked up many times. CDR3 coding DNA: TGTGCCAGCAGTCGATCGGACAGTTCCTACGAGCAGTACTTC. Translated, it gives CASSRSDSSYEQYF. The chain joins TRBV7-9 to TRBJ2-7; D perhaps matches TRBD1 (6 bases). The CDR3 runs 14 residues. CDR1 and CDR2 from the germline V gene are SEHNR and FQNEAQ (reference sequence). The V end was cut by 6 bases, the J end by 1 base, with 13 bases between.

This clonotype showed up many times. V gene TRBV2 combines with J gene TRBJ1-1; D not resolved. CDR3 length equals 12 residues. V lost 9 bases, J lost 4 bases, and 12 bases lay in between. Germline V gene data show CDR1 as SNHLY and CDR2 as FYNNEI. This CDR3 is CASLSVSTEAFF. CDR3 bases: TGTGCCAGTCTCAGTGTGAGCACTGAAGCTTTCTTT.

This clonotype was observed at least ten times. The chain couples TRBV5-1 to TRBJ1-2, with TRBD1 matching over 10 bases. The CDR3 runs to 15 residues. Germline V gene lookup returns CDR1 SGHRS and CDR2 YFSETQ. Trimming took 4 bases from V and 4 from J; bases not matched to a gene: 7. CDR3 region: CASSQGQGLTYGYTF. The CDR3, as DNA: TGCGCCAGCAGCCAGGGACAGGGGTTGACCTATGGCTACACCTTC.

This clonotype has a count of ten or more. The gene calls are TRBV6-2 or TRBV6-3 and TRBJ1-6; D ambiguous. The V and J ends lost 4 bases and 10 bases respectively, with 14 bases between them. Germline loops: CDR1 MNHEY, CDR2 SVGEGT. This CDR3 is built from 14 residues. The CDR3 reads CASSSPGEGSPLHF. CDR3 in DNA: TGTGCCAGCAGTTCCCCCGGCGAGGGATCACCCCTCCACTTT.

The V and J genes are TRBV19 and TRBJ2-5; D is undetermined. Germline lookup yields CDR1 LNHDA and CDR2 SQIVND (reference sequence). The CDR3 loop spans 15 amino acids. The ends were cut back, 3 bases at V and 5 bases at J, with 16 bases in the middle. The CDR3 loop is CASSMARLSGETQYF. CDR3 bases: TGTGCCAGTAGTATGGCCCGGCTTAGTGGCGAGACCCAGTACTTC.

This clonotype was seen a few times. The V and J genes are TRBV5-1 and TRBJ2-5; D possibly corresponds to TRBD1 (6 bases). The CDR3 consists of 15 residues. The germline V gene encodes CDR1 SGHRS and CDR2 YFSETQ. V was shortened by 4 bases and J by 5 bases, with 18 bases between the two germline ends. Here the CDR3 DNA reads TGCGCCAGCAGCCCCCTTACAGGGATTGGGGAGACCCAGTACTTC. It specifies CASSPLTGIGETQYF.

Worth noting for this clonotype: This could be a read error, since a much larger clone is one nucleotide away. The chain uses TRBV6-2 or TRBV6-3 and TRBJ1-2; weak D call: TRBD1 (5 bases). Per germline, CDR1 MNHEY and CDR2 SVGEGT. The CDR3 is made up of 13 amino acids. CDR3 DNA sequence: TGTGCCGGCAGTGAACGAGAGACAGATGGCTACACCTTC. Encoded protein: CAGSERETDGYTF.

The V call is TRBV20-1, the J call TRBJ1-5, with a possible D match to TRBD1 (5 bases). The CDR3 extends over 14 amino acids. Germline loops: CDR1 DFQATT, CDR2 SNEGSKA (reference sequence). Deletions cut 2 bases from V and 2 bases from J, with 10 bases between. CDR3 residues: CSARQGSGNQPQHF. CDR3 bases: TGCAGTGCTAGACAGGGTAGCGGCAATCAGCCCCAGCATTTT.

This clonotype was recorded a few times. The chain employs TRBV18 and TRBJ2-2; D gene uncertain. V was clipped by 1 base and J by 6 bases, with 6 bases between them. Germline loops: CDR1 KGHSH, CDR2 LQKENI. This CDR3 contains 13 residues. The CDR3: CASSPLPAGELFF. The CDR3 DNA sequence: TGTGCCAGCTCACCACTTCCGGCCGGGGAGCTGTTTTTT.